The sequence of this T cell receptor (beta chain) was determined in a study of tumor-infiltrating lymphocytes in primary liver carcinoma. The CDR3 consists of 18 residues. With 10 bases clipped from V and 3 bases from J, the junction kept 15 bases outside the gene matches. Both blood RNA, taken from unsorted whole blood, and germline DNA were extracted. From about 0.45 ug total RNA, TCR beta cDNA was generated with a primer in the constant region. Three nested multiplex PCR rounds of slightly modified ARM-PCR generated TCR beta libraries. A C-beta reverse primer was combined with TRBV1-TRBV30 forward primers in the first two PCR rounds, and each round had around 11 cycles. TCRdb re-derived calls from the multiplex PCR reads in MiXCR, one entry per CDR3 protein. This table has about 310,000 distinct CDR3 sequences, 45% to 70% appearing once.

The material sequenced was peripheral blood. This chain links TRBV12-3 or TRBV12-4 with TRBJ2-6; TRBD2 agrees at 10 bases. This receptor was identified in a woman in her thirties with primary liver carcinoma and hepatitis B virus infection. The CDR3 DNA reads TGTGCCAACGGCTCGGAGGGGACTAGCGCATGTGGGGCCAACGTCCTGACTTTC. It is translated as CANGSEGTSACGANVLTF.